This record covers a single TCR beta chain. This specimen comes from a study of T cell changes during pregnancy in multiple sclerosis. Here immunoSEQ multiplex PCR was the method, and the copy in TCRdb shows in-frame clones only, minus some. Found here are 55,000 to 75,000 clones, just over 90% of them singletons; the top ten hold around 1.6%. This CDR3 comprises 17 residues. Trimming removed 0 bases from V and 0 bases from J; junction bases left unmatched: 0. The germline V gene has CDR1 SGHNT and CDR2 YYREEE (reference sequence). This clonotype was obtained from a female donor with multiple sclerosis, enrolled in a pregnancy study. The chain uses TRBV5-4 and TRBJ2-6; TRBD2 aligns across 10 bases. Material: peripheral blood, obtained after pregnancy. CDR3 sequence: CASSLGLAGSGANVLTF. CDR3 coding DNA: TGTGCCAGCAGCTTGGGACTAGCGGGCTCTGGGGCCAACGTCCTGACTTTC.